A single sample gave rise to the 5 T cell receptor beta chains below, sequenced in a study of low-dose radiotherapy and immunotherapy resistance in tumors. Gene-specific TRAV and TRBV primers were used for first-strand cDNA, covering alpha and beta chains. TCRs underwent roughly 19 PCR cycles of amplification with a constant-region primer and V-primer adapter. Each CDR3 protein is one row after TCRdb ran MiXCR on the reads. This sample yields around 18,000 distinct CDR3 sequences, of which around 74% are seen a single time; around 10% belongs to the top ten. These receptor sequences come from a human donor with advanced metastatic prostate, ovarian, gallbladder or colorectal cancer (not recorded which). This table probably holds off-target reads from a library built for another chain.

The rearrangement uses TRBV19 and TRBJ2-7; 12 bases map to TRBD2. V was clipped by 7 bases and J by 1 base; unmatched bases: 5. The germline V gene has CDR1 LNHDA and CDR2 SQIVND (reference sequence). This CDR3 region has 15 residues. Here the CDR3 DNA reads TGTGCCAGTAACCCGACTAGCGGGAGTTCCTACGAGCAGTACTTC. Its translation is CASNPTSGSSYEQYF.

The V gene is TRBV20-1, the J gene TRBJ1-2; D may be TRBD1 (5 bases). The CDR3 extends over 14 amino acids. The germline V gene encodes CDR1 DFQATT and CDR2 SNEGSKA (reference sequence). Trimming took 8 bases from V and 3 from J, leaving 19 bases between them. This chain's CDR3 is CSPLAAGRDYGYTF. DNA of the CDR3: TGCAGTCCTCTCGCGGCAGGGCGGGACTATGGCTACACCTTC.

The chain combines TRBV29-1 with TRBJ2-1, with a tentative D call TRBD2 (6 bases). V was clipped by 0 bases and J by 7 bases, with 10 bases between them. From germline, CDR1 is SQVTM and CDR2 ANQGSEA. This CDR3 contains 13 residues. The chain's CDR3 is CSVEEILANEQFF. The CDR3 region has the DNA TGCAGCGTTGAAGAAATACTAGCAAATGAGCAGTTCTTC.

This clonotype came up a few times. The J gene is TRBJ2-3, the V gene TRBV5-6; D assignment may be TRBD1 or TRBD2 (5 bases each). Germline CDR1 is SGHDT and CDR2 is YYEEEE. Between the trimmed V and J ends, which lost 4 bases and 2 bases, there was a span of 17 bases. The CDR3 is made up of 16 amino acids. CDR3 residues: CASSPVLGVNTDTQYF. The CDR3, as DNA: TGTGCCAGCAGCCCGGTTTTGGGGGTTAACACAGATACGCAGTATTTT.

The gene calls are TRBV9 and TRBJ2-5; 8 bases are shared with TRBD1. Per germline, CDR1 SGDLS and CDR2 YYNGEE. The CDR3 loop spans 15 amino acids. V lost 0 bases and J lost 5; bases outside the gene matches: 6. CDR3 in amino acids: CASSVGSTGDETQYF. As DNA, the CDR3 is TGTGCCAGCAGCGTAGGTTCGACAGGGGACGAGACCCAGTACTTC.